The clone carrying this TCR beta chain was found a few times. The data originate from a study of molecular identifiers for immune sequencing clone quantification. V was shortened by 5 bases and J by 2 bases, with 18 bases between the two germline ends. CDR1 is SEHNR, CDR2 FQNEAQ, per germline (reference sequence). CDR3 length: 16 amino acids. TCRdb reanalysed the PCR reads using MiXCR and keeps one entry per CDR3 protein. The repertoire holds more than 450,000 distinct CDR3 sequences, roughly 26% seen once, with 0.76% in the top ten. CD8+CD4-CCR7+CD45RA+ cells were sorted as naive CD8 T cells. The sample comprised naive CD8+ T cells from blood, with Jurkat cell RNA spiked in. Stated subset: FACS-sorted CD8+CD4-CCR7+CD45RA+ naive T cells. The clonotype comes from a human donor in good health. Some libraries in this study had Jurkat cell RNA spiked in. This chain joins TRBV7-9 and TRBJ1-1; D uncertain. The CDR3 DNA sequence: TGTGCCAGCAGCCCAACTCCGCGGCAGGTTAACACTGAAGCTTTCTTT. Its protein is CASSPTPRQVNTEAFF.